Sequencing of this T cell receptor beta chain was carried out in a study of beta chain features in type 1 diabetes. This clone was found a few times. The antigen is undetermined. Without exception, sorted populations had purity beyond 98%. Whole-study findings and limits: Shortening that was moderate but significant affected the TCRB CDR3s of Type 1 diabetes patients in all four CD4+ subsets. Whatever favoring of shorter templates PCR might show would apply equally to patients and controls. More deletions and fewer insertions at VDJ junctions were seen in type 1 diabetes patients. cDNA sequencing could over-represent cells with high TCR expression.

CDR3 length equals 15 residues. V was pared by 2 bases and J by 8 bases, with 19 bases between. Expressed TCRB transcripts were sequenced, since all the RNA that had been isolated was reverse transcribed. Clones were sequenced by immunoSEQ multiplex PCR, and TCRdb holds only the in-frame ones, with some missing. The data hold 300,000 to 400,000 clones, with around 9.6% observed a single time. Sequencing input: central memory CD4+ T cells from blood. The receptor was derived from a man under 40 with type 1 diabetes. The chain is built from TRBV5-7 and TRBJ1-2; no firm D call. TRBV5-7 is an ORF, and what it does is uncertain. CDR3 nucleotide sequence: TGTGCCAGCAGCTTTGCTGGGTCCCTGGCAGCGGGCTACACCTTC. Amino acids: CASSFAGSLAAGYTF.